These T cell receptor beta chains were read from a single sample in a study of T cells in Graves' hyperthyroidism and ophthalmopathy. TCRdb re-called the multiplex PCR reads through MiXCR, storing one row per CDR3 protein. The sample lists hundreds of thousands of distinct CDR3 sequences, about 20% occurring once. The sequenced sample consisted of blood. The receptors were gathered from a man aged 25 to 40 with Graves' ophthalmopathy. Each CDR3 is given with its conserved first and last residue. The order of the fields is J gene, CDR3 length, D gene, V gene, clone size, CDR3 DNA, CDR3 protein. The D gene is left open where the match is weak. The listing skips clone size in some rows; elsewhere it reads once, few, many or a size class.

J: TRBJ2-7
length: 16
D: TRBD2
V: TRBV19
size: NA
DNA: TGTGCCAGTAGAGACCGAGCGGGACCGAGCTCCTACGAGCAGTACTTC
CDR3: CASRDRAGPSSYEQYF

J: TRBJ2-3
length: 17
D: TRBD2
V: TRBV28
size: many
DNA: TGTGCCAGCAGTTTAAGCGGACTAGCGGGAGGAACAGATACGCAGTATTTT
CDR3: CASSLSGLAGGTDTQYF

J: TRBJ2-1
length: 14
D: TRBD2
V: TRBV5-5
size: many
DNA: TGTGCCAGCACCGCCGGACTAGCAGACAATGAGCAGTTCTTC
CDR3: CASTAGLADNEQFF

J: TRBJ2-1
length: 19
D: TRBD2
V: TRBV27
size: few
DNA: TGTGCCAGCAGTTTTCGGCGTGTGGGCCGGGAGGTGGGAAGTAATGAGCAGTTCTTC
CDR3: CASSFRRVGREVGSNEQFF

J: TRBJ2-3
length: 15
D: TRBD1
V: TRBV9
size: NA
DNA: TGTGCCAGCAGCCCAAGGACAGGGACCACAGATACGCAGTATTTT
CDR3: CASSPRTGTTDTQYF

J: TRBJ1-5
length: 14
D: TRBD1
V: TRBV2
size: NA
DNA: TGTGCCAGCAGTTCTGACAGGGTAAATCAGCCCCAGCATTTT
CDR3: CASSSDRVNQPQHF

J: TRBJ2-7
length: 19
D: TRBD1
V: TRBV12-3/TRBV12-4
size: NA
DNA: TGTGCCAGCAGCCTTACTTTACATCAGCCGGGACAGGGGAAATACGAGCAGTACTTC
CDR3: CASSLTLHQPGQGKYEQYF

J: TRBJ1-2
length: 14
D: TRBD1
V: TRBV27
size: many
DNA: TGTGCCAGCGCAACCGGGACAGGGGTCTATGGCTACACCTTC
CDR3: CASATGTGVYGYTF

J: TRBJ2-1
length: 12
D: NA
V: TRBV7-9
size: few
DNA: TGTGCCAGCAGCCGCCCGAACAATGAGCAGTTCTTC
CDR3: CASSRPNNEQFF

J: TRBJ2-1
length: 12
D: NA
V: TRBV7-6
size: NA
DNA: TGTGCCAGCAGCTCCGTGGTCGGGGAGCAGTTCTTC
CDR3: CASSSVVGEQFF

J: TRBJ2-7
length: 14
D: TRBD1
V: TRBV7-9
size: few
DNA: TGTGCCAGCAGTACCGGGACAGCGCCTAGCGAGCAGTACTTC
CDR3: CASSTGTAPSEQYF

J: TRBJ1-1
length: 12
D: NA
V: TRBV28
size: many
DNA: TGTGCCAGCAGTTTTGGGGGGCCTGAAGCTTTCTTT
CDR3: CASSFGGPEAFF

J: TRBJ2-7
length: 16
D: NA
V: TRBV5-1
size: few
DNA: TGCGCCAGCAGCTTGGGCGACAGGTCGAGCTCCTACGAGCAGTACTTC
CDR3: CASSLGDRSSSYEQYF

J: TRBJ2-1
length: 15
D: NA
V: TRBV7-2
size: many
DNA: TGTGCCAGCAGCCTTGGTCCAGGGCAGCTCAATGAGCAGTTCTTC
CDR3: CASSLGPGQLNEQFF

J: TRBJ2-2
length: 13
D: TRBD1
V: TRBV6-1
size: NA
DNA: TGTGCCAGCAGACAGGGGGCCACCGGGGAGCTGTTTTTT
CDR3: CASRQGATGELFF

J: TRBJ2-1
length: 20
D: NA
V: TRBV19
size: few
DNA: TGTGCCAGTAGTATGAGCGAGGCACCAAGGGCCCAGTTAAGATTTGATGAGCAGTTCTTC
CDR3: CASSMSEAPRAQLRFDEQFF

J: TRBJ2-2
length: 15
D: NA
V: TRBV20-1
size: few
DNA: TGCAGTGCTAGAGCGACTAGGGATGACACCGGGGAGCTGTTTTTT
CDR3: CSARATRDDTGELFF

J: TRBJ1-1
length: 15
D: NA
V: TRBV20-1
size: NA
DNA: TGCAGTGCTAGAGGCCCGGGGGGGCTTCACACTGAAGCTTTCTTT
CDR3: CSARGPGGLHTEAFF

J: TRBJ2-7
length: 15
D: NA
V: TRBV7-2
size: many
DNA: TGTGCCAGCAGCTTAGGCGAGGGGAGGTGGTACGAGCAGTACTTC
CDR3: CASSLGEGRWYEQYF

J: TRBJ1-2
length: 16
D: TRBD1
V: TRBV28
size: NA
DNA: TGTGCCAGCAGTTTATCGGGGACAGGGGTTACCTATGGCTACACCTTC
CDR3: CASSLSGTGVTYGYTF

J: TRBJ2-3
length: 15
D: NA
V: TRBV7-9
size: few
DNA: TGTGCCAGCAGCCCCGTTAAGGTCGGCACAGATACGCAGTATTTT
CDR3: CASSPVKVGTDTQYF

J: TRBJ1-1
length: 14
D: NA
V: TRBV28
size: many
DNA: TGTGCCAGCAGTGAAGCCCTGGGGGCCACTGAAGCTTTCTTT
CDR3: CASSEALGATEAFF

J: TRBJ1-2
length: 13
D: NA
V: TRBV7-9
size: few
DNA: TGTGCCAGCAGCTCCCTGGGGGTTGGTGGCTACACCTTC
CDR3: CASSSLGVGGYTF

J: TRBJ1-2
length: 14
D: NA
V: TRBV4-1
size: few
DNA: TGCGCCAGCAGCCAAGACTCTAGGGGCTATGGCTACACCTTC
CDR3: CASSQDSRGYGYTF

J: TRBJ2-3
length: 12
D: NA
V: TRBV15
size: NA
DNA: TGTGCCACCAGCAGAGAGGCGGATACGCAGTATTTT
CDR3: CATSREADTQYF

J: TRBJ1-2
length: 13
D: TRBD1
V: TRBV29-1
size: few
DNA: TGCAGCGTAGGGACAGGGGGCAAGTATGGCTACACCTTC
CDR3: CSVGTGGKYGYTF

J: TRBJ1-2
length: 15
D: NA
V: TRBV27
size: NA
DNA: TGTGCCAGCAGTCCCTATCCCGATTATTCCGCGGGCTACACCTTC
CDR3: CASSPYPDYSAGYTF

J: TRBJ2-7
length: 19
D: TRBD1
V: TRBV5-1
size: few
DNA: TGCGCCAGCAGCTTGGTGGGCAGGGGGCTATTGTTAGGCGTCTACGAGCAGTACTTC
CDR3: CASSLVGRGLLLGVYEQYF

J: TRBJ2-5
length: 13
D: NA
V: TRBV29-1
size: few
DNA: TGCAGCGTTTTGGGACTGTTCCAAGAGACCCAGTACTTC
CDR3: CSVLGLFQETQYF

J: TRBJ1-6
length: 16
D: NA
V: TRBV28
size: few
DNA: TGTGCCAGCACCCCCGAAGGGAGGTCGAATAATTCACCCCTCCACTTT
CDR3: CASTPEGRSNNSPLHF

J: TRBJ2-5
length: 13
D: TRBD1
V: TRBV13
size: many
DNA: TGTGCCAGCAGCTCGGGACAGGGAGAGACCCAGTACTTC
CDR3: CASSSGQGETQYF

J: TRBJ2-7
length: 15
D: TRBD1
V: TRBV24-1
size: NA
DNA: TGTGCCACCAGTGATTCCGGGACAGGGAGCCACGAGCAGTACTTC
CDR3: CATSDSGTGSHEQYF

J: TRBJ1-4
length: 15
D: NA
V: TRBV6-1
size: few
DNA: TGTGCCATCAAGACTTCCGGGACAAGTAATGAAAAACTGTTTTTT
CDR3: CAIKTSGTSNEKLFF

J: TRBJ2-3
length: 15
D: TRBD2
V: TRBV28
size: NA
DNA: TGTGCCAGCTCCACCGGGACTACCTTCACAGATACGCAGTATTTT
CDR3: CASSTGTTFTDTQYF

J: TRBJ1-2
length: 15
D: TRBD1
V: TRBV6-2/TRBV6-3
size: few
DNA: TGTGCCAGCAGTTACTCGATGGAGGGGGCACGGGGCTACACCTTC
CDR3: CASSYSMEGARGYTF

J: TRBJ2-3
length: 15
D: NA
V: TRBV10-3
size: NA
DNA: TGTGCCATCAGTGCTCGGGGGGCGGAAACAGATACGCAGTATTTT
CDR3: CAISARGAETDTQYF

J: TRBJ2-3
length: 16
D: TRBD2
V: TRBV6-2/TRBV6-3
size: NA
DNA: TGTGCCAGCAGTTACGGTCTAGCGGGAAGCATAGATACGCAGTATTTT
CDR3: CASSYGLAGSIDTQYF

J: TRBJ2-7
length: 15
D: NA
V: TRBV11-2
size: few
DNA: TGTGCCAGCAGCCGGGGGACAAGCCCTTTATACGAGCAGTACTTC
CDR3: CASSRGTSPLYEQYF

J: TRBJ1-2
length: 12
D: TRBD1
V: TRBV30
size: NA
DNA: TGTGCCGGCACCGGGACAGCCTATGGCTACACCTTC
CDR3: CAGTGTAYGYTF

J: TRBJ2-4
length: 14
D: NA
V: TRBV30
size: NA
DNA: TGTGCCTTTAACAAGGCCCGAGCCAAAAACATTCAGTACTTC
CDR3: CAFNKARAKNIQYF

J: TRBJ2-5
length: 14
D: TRBD2
V: TRBV30
size: few
DNA: TGTGCCTGGGCGACTAGCGGGAGGGGGGAGACCCAGTACTTC
CDR3: CAWATSGRGETQYF

J: TRBJ2-1
length: 12
D: TRBD2
V: TRBV5-5
size: few
DNA: TGTGCCAGCAACCCCGGGGGGAATGAGCAGTTCTTC
CDR3: CASNPGGNEQFF

J: TRBJ2-2
length: 15
D: TRBD2
V: TRBV28
size: few
DNA: TGTGCCAGCACCGTACTAGCGGGAGGGCCAGGGGAGCTGTTTTTT
CDR3: CASTVLAGGPGELFF

J: TRBJ2-3
length: 16
D: TRBD2
V: TRBV20-1
size: few
DNA: TGCAGTGCTAGAGATCCTCTGCGGGAGTTCGCAGATACGCAGTATTTT
CDR3: CSARDPLREFADTQYF

J: TRBJ2-3
length: 12
D: NA
V: TRBV20-1
size: NA
DNA: TGCAGTGCGGCGGCCGGGTCAGATACGCAGTATTTT
CDR3: CSAAAGSDTQYF

J: TRBJ2-2
length: 14
D: NA
V: TRBV27
size: NA
DNA: TGTGCCAGCAGTTTACATCTAAACACCGGGGAGCTGTTTTTT
CDR3: CASSLHLNTGELFF

J: TRBJ2-7
length: 17
D: TRBD2
V: TRBV7-2
size: many
DNA: TGTGCCAGCAGCACCTCCTTTAGCGGGAGGGGGGCCTACGAGCAGTACTTC
CDR3: CASSTSFSGRGAYEQYF

J: TRBJ2-4
length: 13
D: NA
V: TRBV20-1
size: few
DNA: TGCAGTGCTAGAGATCCCCGGAGTAGTTTCGAGTACTTC
CDR3: CSARDPRSSFEYF

J: TRBJ2-3
length: 14
D: TRBD2
V: TRBV29-1
size: few
DNA: TGCAGCGGCAGACTAGCGGTTAGCACAGATACGCAGTATTTT
CDR3: CSGRLAVSTDTQYF

J: TRBJ1-6
length: 15
D: NA
V: TRBV18
size: many
DNA: TGTGCCAGCTCACCCGGGACACCAAATAATTCACCCCTCCACTTT
CDR3: CASSPGTPNNSPLHF

J: TRBJ2-2
length: 13
D: NA
V: TRBV20-1
size: NA
DNA: TGCAGTGCTAGAGTGGGAGGCACCGGGGAGCTGTTTTTT
CDR3: CSARVGGTGELFF

J: TRBJ2-7
length: 17
D: NA
V: TRBV20-1
size: NA
DNA: TGCAGTGCTAGGGACAGTGTCTCGGGCGTCTGGACCTACGAGCAGTACTTC
CDR3: CSARDSVSGVWTYEQYF

J: TRBJ2-5
length: 13
D: NA
V: TRBV20-1
size: few
DNA: TGCAGTGCTAGGTCGCGTTCCCAAGAGACCCAGTACTTC
CDR3: CSARSRSQETQYF